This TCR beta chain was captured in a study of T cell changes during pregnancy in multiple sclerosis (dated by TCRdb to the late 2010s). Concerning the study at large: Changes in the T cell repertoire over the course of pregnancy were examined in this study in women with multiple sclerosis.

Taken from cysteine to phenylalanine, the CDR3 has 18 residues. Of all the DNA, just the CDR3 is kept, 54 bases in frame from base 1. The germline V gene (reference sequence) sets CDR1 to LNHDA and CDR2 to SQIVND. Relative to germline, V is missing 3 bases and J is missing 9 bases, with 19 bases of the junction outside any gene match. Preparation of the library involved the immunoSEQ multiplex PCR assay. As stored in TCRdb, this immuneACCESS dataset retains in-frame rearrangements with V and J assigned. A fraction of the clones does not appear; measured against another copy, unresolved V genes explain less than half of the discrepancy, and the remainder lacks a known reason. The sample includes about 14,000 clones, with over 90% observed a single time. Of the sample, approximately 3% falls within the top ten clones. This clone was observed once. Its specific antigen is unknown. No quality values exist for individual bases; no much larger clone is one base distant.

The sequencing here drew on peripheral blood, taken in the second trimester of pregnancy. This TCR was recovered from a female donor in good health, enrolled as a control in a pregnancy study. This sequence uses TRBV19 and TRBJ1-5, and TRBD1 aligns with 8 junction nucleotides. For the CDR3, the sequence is CASSIRRHRTGYVGPQHF. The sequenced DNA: TGTGCCAGTAGTATCCGGCGCCATCGGACAGGGTACGTTGGGCCCCAGCATTTT.